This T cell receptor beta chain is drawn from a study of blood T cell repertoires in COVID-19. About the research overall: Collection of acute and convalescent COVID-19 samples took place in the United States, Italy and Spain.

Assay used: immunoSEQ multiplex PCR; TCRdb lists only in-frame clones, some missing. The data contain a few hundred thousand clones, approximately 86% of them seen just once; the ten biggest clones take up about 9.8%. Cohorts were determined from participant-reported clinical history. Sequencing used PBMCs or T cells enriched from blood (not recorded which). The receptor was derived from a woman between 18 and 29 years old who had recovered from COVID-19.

CDR3 sequence: CASSMTRDSSYEQYF. For the CDR3, the DNA is TGTGCCAGTAGTATGACCCGGGACAGCTCCTACGAGCAGTACTTC. This chain uses TRBV19 with TRBJ2-7; TRBD1 matches 7 bases. The ends lost 3 bases at V and 0 bases at J; junction bases unmatched: 5. The CDR3 runs 15 residues. Germline-derived CDR1 and CDR2 are LNHDA and SQIVND (reference sequence).